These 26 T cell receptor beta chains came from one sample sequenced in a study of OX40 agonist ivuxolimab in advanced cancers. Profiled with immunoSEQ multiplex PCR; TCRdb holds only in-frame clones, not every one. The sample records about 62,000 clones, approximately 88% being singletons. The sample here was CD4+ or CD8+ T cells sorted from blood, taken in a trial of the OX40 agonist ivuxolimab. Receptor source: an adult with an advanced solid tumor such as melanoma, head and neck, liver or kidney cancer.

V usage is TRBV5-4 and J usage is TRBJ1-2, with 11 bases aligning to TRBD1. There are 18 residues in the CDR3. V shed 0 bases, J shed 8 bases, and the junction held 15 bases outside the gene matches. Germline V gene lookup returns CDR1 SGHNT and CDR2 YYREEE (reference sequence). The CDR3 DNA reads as TGTGCCAGCAGCTTGGAAGTAGGGACAGGGGGATTGCCTGGCGGCTACACCTTC. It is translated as CASSLEVGTGGLPGGYTF.

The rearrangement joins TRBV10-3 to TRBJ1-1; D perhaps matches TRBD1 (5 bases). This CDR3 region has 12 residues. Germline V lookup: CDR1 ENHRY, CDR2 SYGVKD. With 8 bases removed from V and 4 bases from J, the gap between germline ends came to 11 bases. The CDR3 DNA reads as TGTGCCATCTATGGGGGGTTCACTGAAGCTTTCTTT. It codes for CAIYGGFTEAFF.

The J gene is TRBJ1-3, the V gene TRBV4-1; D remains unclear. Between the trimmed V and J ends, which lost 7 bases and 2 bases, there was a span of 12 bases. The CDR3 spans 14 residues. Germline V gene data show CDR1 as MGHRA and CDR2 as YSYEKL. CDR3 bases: TGCGCCAGCACCCATACCCTAGCTGGAAACACCATATATTTT. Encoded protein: CASTHTLAGNTIYF.

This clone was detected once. This chain's CDR3 is CASSTTSLDTQYF. The DNA for the CDR3 is TGTGCCAGCAGCACAACTAGTTTAGATACGCAGTATTTT. The rearrangement joins TRBV11-3 to TRBJ2-3, with D perhaps TRBD2 (5 bases). The CDR3 loop spans 13 amino acids. Germline assignment: CDR1 SGHNT and CDR2 YENEEA. Trimming shortened V by 5 bases and J by 5 bases, and 11 bases separated the two germline ends.

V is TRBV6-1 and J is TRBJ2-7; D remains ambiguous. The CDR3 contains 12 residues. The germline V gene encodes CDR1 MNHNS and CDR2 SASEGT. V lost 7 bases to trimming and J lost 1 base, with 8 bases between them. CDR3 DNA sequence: TGTGCCAGCAAGGGCAATTCCTACGAGCAGTACTTC. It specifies CASKGNSYEQYF.

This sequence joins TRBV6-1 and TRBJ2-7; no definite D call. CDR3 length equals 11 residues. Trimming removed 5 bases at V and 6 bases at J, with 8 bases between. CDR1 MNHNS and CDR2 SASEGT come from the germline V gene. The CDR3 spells CASSYVLEQYF. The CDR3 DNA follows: TGTGCCAGCAGTTACGTTCTCGAGCAGTACTTC.

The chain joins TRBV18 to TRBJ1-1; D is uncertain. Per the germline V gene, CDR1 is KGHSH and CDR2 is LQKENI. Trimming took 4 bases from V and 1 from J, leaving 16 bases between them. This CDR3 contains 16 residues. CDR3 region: CASSLTRSSGNTEAFF. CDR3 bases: TGTGCCAGCTCACTCACCCGGAGCAGCGGGAACACTGAAGCTTTCTTT.

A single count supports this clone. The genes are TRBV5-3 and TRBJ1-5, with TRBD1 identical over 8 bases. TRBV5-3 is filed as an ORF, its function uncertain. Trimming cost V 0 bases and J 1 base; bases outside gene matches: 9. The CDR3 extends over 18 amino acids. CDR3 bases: TGTGCCAGAAGCTTGGACAGGGGGTACCCTCAAAGCAATCAGCCCCAGCATTTT. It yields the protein CARSLDRGYPQSNQPQHF.

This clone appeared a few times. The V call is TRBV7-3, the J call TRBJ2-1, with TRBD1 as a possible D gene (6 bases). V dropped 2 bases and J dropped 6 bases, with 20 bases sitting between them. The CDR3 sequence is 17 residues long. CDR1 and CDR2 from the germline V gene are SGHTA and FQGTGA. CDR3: CASSLREQGVRRNEQFF. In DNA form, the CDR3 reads TGTGCCAGCAGCTTACGGGAACAGGGAGTACGACGCAATGAGCAGTTCTTC.

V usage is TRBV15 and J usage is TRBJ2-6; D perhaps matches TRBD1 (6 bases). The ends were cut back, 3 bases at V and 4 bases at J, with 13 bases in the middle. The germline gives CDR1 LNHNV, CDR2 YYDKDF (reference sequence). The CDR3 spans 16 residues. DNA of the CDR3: TGTGCCACCAGCAGCTTCGACAGGTCGGGGGCCAACGTCCTGACTTTC. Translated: CATSSFDRSGANVLTF. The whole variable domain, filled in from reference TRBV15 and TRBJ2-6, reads DAMVIQNPRYQVTQFGKPVTLSCSQTLNHNVMYWYQQKSSQAPKLLFHYYDKDFNNEADTPDNFQSRRPNTSFCFLDIRSPGLGDTAMYLCATSSFDRSGANVLTFGAGSRLTVL.

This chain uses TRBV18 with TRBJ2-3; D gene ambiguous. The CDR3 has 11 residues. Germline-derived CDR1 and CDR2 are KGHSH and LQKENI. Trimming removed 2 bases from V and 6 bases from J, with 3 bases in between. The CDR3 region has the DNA TGTGCCAGCTCACCAGAGGATACGCAGTATTTT. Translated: CASSPEDTQYF.

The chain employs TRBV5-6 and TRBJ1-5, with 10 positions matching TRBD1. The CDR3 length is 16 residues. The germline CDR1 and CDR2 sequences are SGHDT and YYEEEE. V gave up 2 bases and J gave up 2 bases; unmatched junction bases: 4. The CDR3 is CASSLTGTGGNQPQHF. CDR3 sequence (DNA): TGTGCCAGCAGCTTAACCGGGACAGGGGGCAATCAGCCCCAGCATTTT.

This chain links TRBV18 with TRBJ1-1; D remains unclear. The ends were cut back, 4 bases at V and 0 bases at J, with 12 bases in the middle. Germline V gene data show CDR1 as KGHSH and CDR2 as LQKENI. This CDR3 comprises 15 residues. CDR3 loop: CASSLGTGVNTEAFF. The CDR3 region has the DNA TGTGCCAGCTCACTCGGCACCGGAGTGAACACTGAAGCTTTCTTT.

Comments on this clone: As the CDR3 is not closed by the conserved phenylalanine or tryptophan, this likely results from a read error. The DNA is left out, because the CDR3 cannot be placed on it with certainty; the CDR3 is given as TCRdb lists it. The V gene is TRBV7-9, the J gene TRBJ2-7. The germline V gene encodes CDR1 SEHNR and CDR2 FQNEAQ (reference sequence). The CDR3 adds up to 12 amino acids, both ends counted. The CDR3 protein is CASSLIQGPLGL.

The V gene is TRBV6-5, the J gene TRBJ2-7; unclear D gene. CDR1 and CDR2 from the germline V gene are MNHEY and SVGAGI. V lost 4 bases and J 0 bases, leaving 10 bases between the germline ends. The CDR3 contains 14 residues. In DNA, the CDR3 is TGTGCCAGCAGTTCGGGCAGAAACTCCTACGAGCAGTACTTC. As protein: CASSSGRNSYEQYF.

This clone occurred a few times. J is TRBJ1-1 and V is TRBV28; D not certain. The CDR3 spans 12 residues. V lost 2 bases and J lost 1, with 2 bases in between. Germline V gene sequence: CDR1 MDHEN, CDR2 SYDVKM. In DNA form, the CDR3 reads TGTGCCAGCAGTTTACAGAACACTGAAGCTTTCTTT. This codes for CASSLQNTEAFF.

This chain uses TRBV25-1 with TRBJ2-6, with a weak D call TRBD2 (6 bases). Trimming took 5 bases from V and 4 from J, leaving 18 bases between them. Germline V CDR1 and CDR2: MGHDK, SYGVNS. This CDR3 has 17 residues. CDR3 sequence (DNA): TGTGCCAGCAGTCTGCCCGGGGGTCGAGCCGGGGCCAACGTCCTGACTTTC. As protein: CASSLPGGRAGANVLTF.

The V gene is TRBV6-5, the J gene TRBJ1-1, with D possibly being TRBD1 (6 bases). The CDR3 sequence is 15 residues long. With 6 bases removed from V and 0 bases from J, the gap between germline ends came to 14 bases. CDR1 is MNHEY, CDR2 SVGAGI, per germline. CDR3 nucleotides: TGTGCCAGCAGCCTCGACAGGAACATGAACACTGAAGCTTTCTTT. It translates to CASSLDRNMNTEAFF.

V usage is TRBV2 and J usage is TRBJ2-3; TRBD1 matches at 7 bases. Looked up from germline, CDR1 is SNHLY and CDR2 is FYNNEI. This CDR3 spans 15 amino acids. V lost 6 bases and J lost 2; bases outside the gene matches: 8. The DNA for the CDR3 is TGTGCCAGCAGGCCCCGGGACAGATTCACAGATACGCAGTATTTT. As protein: CASRPRDRFTDTQYF.

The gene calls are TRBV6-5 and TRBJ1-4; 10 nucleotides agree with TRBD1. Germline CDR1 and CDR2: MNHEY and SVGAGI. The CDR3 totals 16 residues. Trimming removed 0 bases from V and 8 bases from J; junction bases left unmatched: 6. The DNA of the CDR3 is TGTGCCAGCAGTTACTCGACAGGGGGCATCGGGGAAAAACTGTTTTTT. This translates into CASSYSTGGIGEKLFF.

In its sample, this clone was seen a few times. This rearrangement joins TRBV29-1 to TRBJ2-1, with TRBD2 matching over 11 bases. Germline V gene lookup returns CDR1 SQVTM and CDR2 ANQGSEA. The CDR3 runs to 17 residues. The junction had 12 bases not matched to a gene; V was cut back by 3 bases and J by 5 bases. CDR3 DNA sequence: TGCAGCGTTGATGTACTAGCGGGGGCTCCGAGAGACAATGAGCAGTTCTTC. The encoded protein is CSVDVLAGAPRDNEQFF.

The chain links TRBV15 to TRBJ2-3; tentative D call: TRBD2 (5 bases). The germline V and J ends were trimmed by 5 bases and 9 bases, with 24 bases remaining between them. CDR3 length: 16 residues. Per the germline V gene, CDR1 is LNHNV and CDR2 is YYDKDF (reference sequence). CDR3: CATSPSRTAPQTTQYF. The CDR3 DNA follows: TGTGCCACCAGCCCCTCTAGGACTGCTCCACAGACCACGCAGTATTTT.

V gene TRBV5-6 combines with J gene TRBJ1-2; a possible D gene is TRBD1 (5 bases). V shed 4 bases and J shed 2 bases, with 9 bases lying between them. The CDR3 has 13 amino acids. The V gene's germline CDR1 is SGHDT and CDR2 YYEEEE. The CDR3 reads CASSEGVNYGYTF. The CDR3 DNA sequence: TGTGCCAGCAGCGAAGGGGTAAACTATGGCTACACCTTC.

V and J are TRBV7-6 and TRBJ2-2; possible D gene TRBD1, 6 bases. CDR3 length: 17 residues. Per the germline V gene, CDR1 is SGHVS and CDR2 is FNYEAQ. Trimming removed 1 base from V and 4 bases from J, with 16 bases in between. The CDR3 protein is CASSLVSVQGITGELFF. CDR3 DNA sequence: TGTGCCAGCAGCTTAGTTTCAGTACAGGGAATCACCGGGGAGCTGTTTTTT. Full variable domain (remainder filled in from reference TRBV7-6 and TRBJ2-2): GAGVSQSPRYKVTKRGQDVALRCDPISGHVSLYWYRQALGQGPEFLTYFNYEAQQDKSGLPNDRFSAERPEGSISTLTIQRTEQRDSAMYRCASSLVSVQGITGELFFGEGSRLTVL.

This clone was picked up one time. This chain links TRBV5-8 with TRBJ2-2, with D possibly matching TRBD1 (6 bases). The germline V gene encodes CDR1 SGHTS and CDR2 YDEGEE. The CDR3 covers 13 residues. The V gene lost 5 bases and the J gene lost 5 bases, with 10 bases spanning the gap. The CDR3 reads CASRYRATGELFF. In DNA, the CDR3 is TGTGCCAGCAGGTACAGGGCTACCGGGGAGCTGTTTTTT.

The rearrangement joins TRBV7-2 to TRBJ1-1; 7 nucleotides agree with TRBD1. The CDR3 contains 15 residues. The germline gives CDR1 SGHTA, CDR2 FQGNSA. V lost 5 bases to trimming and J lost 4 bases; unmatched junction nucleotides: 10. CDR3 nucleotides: TGTGCCAGCAGCGGCAGGGGGACCAGGGGCACTGAAGCTTTCTTT. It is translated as CASSGRGTRGTEAFF.